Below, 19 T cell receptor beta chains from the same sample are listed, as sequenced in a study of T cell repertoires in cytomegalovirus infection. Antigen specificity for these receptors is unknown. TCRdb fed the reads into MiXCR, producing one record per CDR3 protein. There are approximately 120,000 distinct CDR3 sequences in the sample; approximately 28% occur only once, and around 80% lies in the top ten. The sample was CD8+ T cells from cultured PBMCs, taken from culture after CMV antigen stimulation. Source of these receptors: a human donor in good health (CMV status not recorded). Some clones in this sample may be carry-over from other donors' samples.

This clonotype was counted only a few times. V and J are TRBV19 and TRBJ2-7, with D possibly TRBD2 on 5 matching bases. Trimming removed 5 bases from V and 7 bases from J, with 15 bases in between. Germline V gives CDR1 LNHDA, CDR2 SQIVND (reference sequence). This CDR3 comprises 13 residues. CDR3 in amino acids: CASSPEGFGEQYF. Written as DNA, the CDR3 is TGTGCCAGTAGTCCTGAGGGCTTTGGGGAGCAGTACTTC.

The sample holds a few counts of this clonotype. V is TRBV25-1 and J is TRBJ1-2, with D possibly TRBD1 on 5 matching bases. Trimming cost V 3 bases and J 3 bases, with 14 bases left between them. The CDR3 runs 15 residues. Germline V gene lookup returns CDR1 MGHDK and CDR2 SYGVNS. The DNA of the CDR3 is TGTGCCAGCAGTGATGGTCGGGGGTATGACTATGGCTACACCTTC. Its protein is CASSDGRGYDYGYTF.

DNA for the CDR3: TGTGCCAGCAGCCAAGAATCGTTCGGGGGCGCCACCGGGGAGCTGTTTTTT. It translates to CASSQESFGGATGELFF. The gene calls are TRBV14 and TRBJ2-2; TRBD1 or TRBD2 may be the D gene (6 bases each). The CDR3 has 17 amino acids. Germline V gives CDR1 SGHDN, CDR2 FVKESK. Trimming took 0 bases from V and 4 from J, leaving 15 bases between them.

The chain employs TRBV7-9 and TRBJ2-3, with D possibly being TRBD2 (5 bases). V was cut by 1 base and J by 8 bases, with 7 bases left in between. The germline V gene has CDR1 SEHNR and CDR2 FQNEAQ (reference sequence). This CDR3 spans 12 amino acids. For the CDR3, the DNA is TGTGCCAGCAGCTTAGGAGGGCCTACGCAGTATTTT. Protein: CASSLGGPTQYF.

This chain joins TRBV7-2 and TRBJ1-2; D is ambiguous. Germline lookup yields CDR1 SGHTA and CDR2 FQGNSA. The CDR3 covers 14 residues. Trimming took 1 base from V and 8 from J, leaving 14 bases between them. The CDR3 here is CASSLGVSVGGYTF. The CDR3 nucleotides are TGTGCCAGCAGCTTAGGGGTCTCCGTCGGCGGCTACACCTTC.

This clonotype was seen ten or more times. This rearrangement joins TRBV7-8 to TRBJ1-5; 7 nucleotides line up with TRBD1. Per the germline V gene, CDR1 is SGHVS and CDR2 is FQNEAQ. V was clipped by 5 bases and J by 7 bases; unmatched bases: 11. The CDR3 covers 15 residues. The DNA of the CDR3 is TGTGCCAGCAGCCTTAGAGACAGGGAATACCAGCCCCAGCATTTT. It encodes CASSLRDREYQPQHF.

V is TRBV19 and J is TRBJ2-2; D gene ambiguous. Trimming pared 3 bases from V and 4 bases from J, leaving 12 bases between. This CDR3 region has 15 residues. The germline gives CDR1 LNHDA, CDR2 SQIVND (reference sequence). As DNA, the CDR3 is TGTGCCAGTAGTATTAATTGGGGATCCACCGGGGAGCTGTTTTTT. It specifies CASSINWGSTGELFF.

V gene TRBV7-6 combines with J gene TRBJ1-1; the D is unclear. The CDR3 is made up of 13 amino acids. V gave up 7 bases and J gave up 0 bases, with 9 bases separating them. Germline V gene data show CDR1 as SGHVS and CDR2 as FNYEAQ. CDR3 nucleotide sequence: TGTGCCAGCACCTCGTTGGTGAACACTGAAGCTTTCTTT. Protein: CASTSLVNTEAFF.

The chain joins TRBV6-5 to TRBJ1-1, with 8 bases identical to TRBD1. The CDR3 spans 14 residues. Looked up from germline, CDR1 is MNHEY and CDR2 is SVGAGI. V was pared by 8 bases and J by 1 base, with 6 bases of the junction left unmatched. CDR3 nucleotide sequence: TGTGCCAGCGGCGACAGGGGATCGAACACTGAAGCTTTCTTT. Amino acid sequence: CASGDRGSNTEAFF.

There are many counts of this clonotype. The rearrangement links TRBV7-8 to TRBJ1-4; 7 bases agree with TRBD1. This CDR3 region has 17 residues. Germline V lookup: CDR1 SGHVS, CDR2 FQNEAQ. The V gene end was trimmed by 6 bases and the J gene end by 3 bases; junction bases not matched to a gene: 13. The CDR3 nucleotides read TGTGCCAGCAGTCCTTACAGGGGTCGAGTGGCTAATGAAAAACTGTTTTTT. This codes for CASSPYRGRVANEKLFF.

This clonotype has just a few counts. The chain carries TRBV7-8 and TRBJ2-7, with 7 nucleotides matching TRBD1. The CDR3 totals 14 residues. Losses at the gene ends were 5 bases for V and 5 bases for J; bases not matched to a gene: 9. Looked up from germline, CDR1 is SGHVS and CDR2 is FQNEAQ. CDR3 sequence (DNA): TGTGCCAGCAGCCACACAGGGGTGCCCGACGAGCAGTACTTC. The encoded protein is CASSHTGVPDEQYF.

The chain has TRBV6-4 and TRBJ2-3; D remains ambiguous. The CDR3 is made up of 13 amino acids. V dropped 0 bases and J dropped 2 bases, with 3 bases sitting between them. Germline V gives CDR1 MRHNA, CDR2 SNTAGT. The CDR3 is CASSDSATDTQYF. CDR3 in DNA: TGTGCCAGCAGTGACTCGGCCACAGATACGCAGTATTTT.

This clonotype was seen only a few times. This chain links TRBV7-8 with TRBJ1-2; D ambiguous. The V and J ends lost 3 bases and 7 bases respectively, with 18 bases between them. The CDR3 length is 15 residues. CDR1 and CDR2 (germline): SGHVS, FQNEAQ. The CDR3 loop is CASSLLEAPPGGYTF. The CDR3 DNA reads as TGTGCCAGCAGCTTGCTGGAGGCACCTCCAGGTGGCTACACCTTC.

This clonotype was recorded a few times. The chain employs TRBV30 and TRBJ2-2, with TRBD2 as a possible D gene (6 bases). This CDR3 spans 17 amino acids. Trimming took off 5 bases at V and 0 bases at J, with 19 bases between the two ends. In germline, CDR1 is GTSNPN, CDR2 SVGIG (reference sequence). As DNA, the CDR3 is TGTGCCTGGCAAGGAGGAGTGGGAGGTCCGAACACCGGGGAGCTGTTTTTT. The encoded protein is CAWQGGVGGPNTGELFF.

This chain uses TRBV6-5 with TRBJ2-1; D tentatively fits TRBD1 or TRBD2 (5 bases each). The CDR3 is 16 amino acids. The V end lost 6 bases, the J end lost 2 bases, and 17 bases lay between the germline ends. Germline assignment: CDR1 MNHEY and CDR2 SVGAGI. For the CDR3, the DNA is TGTGCCAGCAGCCATGATGCCGGGACCACCTACAATGAGCAGTTCTTC. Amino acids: CASSHDAGTTYNEQFF.

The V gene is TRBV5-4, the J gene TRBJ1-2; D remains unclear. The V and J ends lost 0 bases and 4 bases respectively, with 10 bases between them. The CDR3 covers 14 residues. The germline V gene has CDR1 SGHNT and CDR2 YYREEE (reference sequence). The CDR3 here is CASSLDNFVYGYTF. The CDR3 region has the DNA TGTGCCAGCAGCTTGGACAACTTCGTCTATGGCTACACCTTC.

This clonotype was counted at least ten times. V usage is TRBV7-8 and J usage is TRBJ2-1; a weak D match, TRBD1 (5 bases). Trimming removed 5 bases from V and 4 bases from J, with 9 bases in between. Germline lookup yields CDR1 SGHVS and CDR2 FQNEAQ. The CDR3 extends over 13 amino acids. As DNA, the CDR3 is TGTGCCAGCAGCCTAACAGGTTACAATGAGCAGTTCTTC. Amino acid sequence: CASSLTGYNEQFF.

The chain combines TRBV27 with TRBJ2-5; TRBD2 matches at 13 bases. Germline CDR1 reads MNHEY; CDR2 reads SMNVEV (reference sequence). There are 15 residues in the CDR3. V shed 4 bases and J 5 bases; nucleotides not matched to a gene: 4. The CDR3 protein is CASSSTTSGGETQYF. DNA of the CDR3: TGTGCCAGCAGTTCCACGACTAGCGGGGGGGAGACCCAGTACTTC.

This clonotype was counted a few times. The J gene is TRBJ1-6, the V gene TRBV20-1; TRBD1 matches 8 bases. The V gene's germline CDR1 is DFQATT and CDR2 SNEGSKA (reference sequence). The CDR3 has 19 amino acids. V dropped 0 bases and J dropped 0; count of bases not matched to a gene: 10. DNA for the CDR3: TGCAGTGCTAGAGATTGGGGCAGGGGGCACAGCTCCTATAATTCACCCCTCCACTTT. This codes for CSARDWGRGHSSYNSPLHF.